The 14 T cell receptor beta chains listed next were all sequenced from one sample in a study of T cell changes during pregnancy in multiple sclerosis (dated by TCRdb to between 2018 and 2021). Libraries were built with the immunoSEQ multiplex PCR assay. This is the immuneACCESS table as TCRdb keeps it, with only in-frame sequences that have V and J called. A part of the clones is gone; compared with another copy, unresolved V genes explain less than half, and the rest is unexplained. The sample table shows approximately 97,000 clones, and roughly 91% are seen once. The top ten clones comprise about 1.7% of the sample. Sequenced here: peripheral blood, sampled after pregnancy. These receptors all come from a female donor in good health, enrolled as a control in a pregnancy study.

A single count supports this clone. The chain is built from TRBV18 and TRBJ1-5; TRBD1 might be the D (5 bases). The CDR3 length is 15 residues. Per the germline V gene, CDR1 is KGHSH and CDR2 is LQKENI. Between the trimmed V and J ends, which lost 5 bases and 2 bases, there was a span of 13 bases. The CDR3 region has the DNA TGTGCCAGCTCAGCGCAGGGATTTGGCAATCAGCCCCAGCATTTT. Translated, it gives CASSAQGFGNQPQHF.

This clone was counted a single time. The chain couples TRBV5-4 to TRBJ1-4; 11 nucleotides agree with TRBD1. CDR3 length: 16 amino acids. Germline V gene data show CDR1 as SGHNT and CDR2 as YYREEE (reference sequence). The V segment lost 4 bases and the J segment 7 bases; nucleotides outside the gene matches: 9. CDR3 residues: CASSPRGGTGGEKLFF. The CDR3 DNA is TGTGCCAGCAGCCCCCGGGGTGGGACAGGGGGTGAAAAACTGTTTTTT.

The chain couples TRBV6-5 to TRBJ1-1; a weak D match, TRBD1 (5 bases). CDR1 and CDR2 (germline): MNHEY, SVGAGI. This CDR3 has 15 residues. Trimming removed 2 bases from V and 1 base from J, with 11 bases in between. The CDR3 DNA is TGTGCCAGCAGTTACGGGGACTCTCGGAACACTGAAGCTTTCTTT. Its protein product is CASSYGDSRNTEAFF.

The rearrangement links TRBV10-3 to TRBJ2-2, with 7 bases fitting TRBD1. Germline V lookup: CDR1 ENHRY, CDR2 SYGVKD. This CDR3 contains 16 residues. J was trimmed by 0 bases and V by 6 bases; bases with no gene match: 7. The CDR3 here is CAISNRDRTNTGELFF. The CDR3 DNA reads as TGTGCCATCAGCAACCGGGACAGAACGAACACCGGGGAGCTGTTTTTT.

This chain joins TRBV10-3 and TRBJ2-2, with D unresolved. CDR3 length: 14 amino acids. Germline V lookup: CDR1 ENHRY, CDR2 SYGVKD. V lost 0 bases and J lost 6, with 8 bases in between. The CDR3 here is CAISESANAGELFF. In nucleotides, the CDR3 is TGTGCCATCAGTGAGTCGGCAAATGCCGGGGAGCTGTTTTTT.

The sample holds a few counts of this clone. The chain employs TRBV6-5 and TRBJ1-1; D gene uncertain. The CDR3 totals 13 residues. Between the trimmed V and J ends, which lost 6 bases and 1 base, there was a span of 9 bases. CDR1 is MNHEY and CDR2 is SVGAGI in the germline V gene. The CDR3 bases are TGTGCCAGCAGAAGCCCGTCGAACACTGAAGCTTTCTTT. It yields the protein CASRSPSNTEAFF.

The V gene is TRBV11-2, the J gene TRBJ2-3; TRBD2 agrees at 12 bases. CDR3 size: 16 residues. CDR1 SGHAT and CDR2 FQNNGV come from the germline V gene. The J segment lost 6 bases and the V segment lost 6 bases, leaving 10 bases of the junction unmatched. DNA of the CDR3: TGTGCCAGCAGTTCCCGGACTAGCGGGGCCCAGGATACGCAGTATTTT. Its translation is CASSSRTSGAQDTQYF.

V and J are TRBV28 and TRBJ1-1; unclear D gene. The CDR3 runs 17 residues. V was trimmed by 6 bases and J by 0 bases, leaving 20 bases between them. Germline V lookup: CDR1 MDHEN, CDR2 SYDVKM. CDR3 loop: CASRVRTPRSMNTEAFF. Written as DNA, the CDR3 is TGTGCCAGCAGGGTTCGCACACCCCGATCAATGAACACTGAAGCTTTCTTT.

The gene calls are TRBV7-2 and TRBJ2-3, with 12 nucleotides matching TRBD2. Germline values: CDR1 SGHTA, CDR2 FQGNSA. The CDR3 spans 16 residues. V lost 4 bases to trimming and J lost 4 bases; unmatched junction nucleotides: 6. The chain's CDR3 is CASSSQTSGGPDTQYF. In nucleotides, the CDR3 is TGTGCCAGCAGCTCGCAGACTAGCGGGGGACCAGATACGCAGTATTTT.

The chain links TRBV18 to TRBJ1-4; TRBD1 matches at 7 bases. The CDR3 totals 17 residues. Germline CDR1 and CDR2: KGHSH and LQKENI. V was pared by 3 bases and J by 0 bases, with 7 bases of the junction left unmatched. CDR3 bases: TGTGCCAGCTCACCCCTGGACAGGAGCTCAACTAATGAAAAACTGTTTTTT. Translation: CASSPLDRSSTNEKLFF.

V usage is TRBV7-3 and J usage is TRBJ2-7; the match to TRBD1 covers 8 bases. CDR1 is SGHTA, CDR2 FQGTGA, per germline. V lost 2 bases, J lost 3 bases, and 6 bases stayed unmatched. The CDR3 runs to 15 residues. The CDR3 region has the DNA TGTGCCAGCAGCTTAGGGCAGGGGGCAGACTACGAGCAGTACTTC. This encodes CASSLGQGADYEQYF.

This chain connects TRBV6-6 to TRBJ2-2, with D possibly TRBD1 on 5 matching bases. V lost 6 bases and J lost 5, with 13 bases in between. This CDR3 region has 14 residues. Germline-derived CDR1 and CDR2 are MNHNY and SVGAGI (reference sequence). The chain's CDR3 is CASSPRTQTGELFF. The CDR3 DNA sequence: TGTGCCAGCAGCCCTCGGACACAAACCGGGGAGCTGTTTTTT.

The rearrangement links TRBV6-5 to TRBJ1-2; D perhaps matches TRBD1 (5 bases). V dropped 8 bases and J dropped 2 bases, with 9 bases sitting between them. There are 12 residues in the CDR3. CDR1 MNHEY and CDR2 SVGAGI come from the germline V gene. As DNA, the CDR3 is TGTGCCAGCGGAGGGGTAAACTATGGCTACACCTTC. As protein: CASGGVNYGYTF.

The rearrangement uses TRBV23-1 and TRBJ1-1; D call uncertain. TRBV23-1 is reported as an ORF; its role is uncertain. CDR3 length equals 16 residues. Trimming cost V 0 bases and J 3 bases, with 14 bases left between them. The CDR3 loop reads CASSQSRRPADTEAFF. The DNA for the CDR3 is TGCGCCAGCAGTCAATCGCGGAGACCCGCGGACACTGAAGCTTTCTTT.